Each of the 25 T cell receptor beta chains below was sequenced from the same sample in a study of shared clonotypes between healthy human individuals. Some clones are missing from TCRdb's copy, which holds only in-frame ones; the method was immunoSEQ multiplex PCR. The data contain about 320,000 clones, about nine tenths of them singletons. Sequencing was done on a sample of memory CD8+ T cells sorted from blood. Subset meaning: CD45RO+ cells pooled with CCR7-negative TemRA cells. The receptors shown here come from a man younger than 30 in good health.

The chain carries TRBV4-1 and TRBJ2-2; no firm D call. Germline values: CDR1 MGHRA, CDR2 YSYEKL. V lost 1 base to trimming and J lost 4 bases, with 10 bases between them. There are 15 residues in the CDR3. This CDR3 reads CASSQGVGPTGELFF. The CDR3 region has the DNA TGCGCCAGCAGCCAAGGTGTGGGCCCCACCGGGGAGCTGTTTTTT.

In its sample, this clone was seen once. The chain has TRBV7-9 and TRBJ2-7, with a tentative D call TRBD1 (6 bases). The CDR3 is 14 amino acids. The germline V and J ends were trimmed by 2 bases and 2 bases, with 10 bases remaining between them. The germline gives CDR1 SEHNR, CDR2 FQNEAQ (reference sequence). The CDR3 here is CASSLSGQPYEQYF. In DNA, the CDR3 is TGTGCCAGCAGCTTATCTGGACAGCCCTACGAGCAGTACTTC. The full variable domain, its missing parts supplied by reference TRBV7-9 and TRBJ2-7, is DTGVSQNPRHKITKRGQNVTFRCDPISEHNRLYWYRQTLGQGPEFLTYFQNEAQLEKSRLLSDRFSAERPKGSFSTLEIQRTEQGDSAMYLCASSLSGQPYEQYFGPGTRLTVT.

The chain joins TRBV9 to TRBJ2-3; TRBD1 agrees at 11 bases. The CDR3 sequence is 17 residues long. Trimming at V came to 0 bases and at J to 4 bases, leaving 7 bases not matched to a gene. The germline V gene has CDR1 SGDLS and CDR2 YYNGEE. The CDR3 spells CASSVALGQGAPDTQYF. CDR3 in DNA: TGTGCCAGCAGCGTAGCCCTTGGACAGGGGGCCCCAGATACGCAGTATTTT.

V is TRBV28 and J is TRBJ1-4; 8 positions agree with TRBD1. The CDR3 is 15 amino acids. Germline trimming cut 5 bases from V and 6 bases from J; bases unmatched to any gene: 8. Looked up from germline, CDR1 is MDHEN and CDR2 is SYDVKM. This CDR3 reads CASSPPGQAYEKLFF. CDR3 coding DNA: TGTGCCAGCAGTCCCCCGGGACAGGCTTATGAAAAACTGTTTTTT.

The J gene is TRBJ1-5, the V gene TRBV5-6; D gene ambiguous. Trimming stripped 0 bases from V and 5 bases from J, with 9 bases between. The CDR3 consists of 14 residues. Germline assignment: CDR1 SGHDT and CDR2 YYEEEE. CDR3 in DNA: TGTGCCAGCAGCTTGGCTTCCGGGGATCAGCCCCAGCATTTT. This encodes CASSLASGDQPQHF.

This sequence joins TRBV5-1 and TRBJ2-3; D might be TRBD2 (6 bases). There are 15 residues in the CDR3. CDR1 and CDR2 (germline): SGHRS, YFSETQ. The ends were cut back, 7 bases at V and 4 bases at J, with 19 bases in the middle. Here the CDR3 DNA reads TGCGCCAGCGCCCGGAGGGCGGGCCGGGCAGATACGCAGTATTTT. Translated: CASARRAGRADTQYF.

The gene calls are TRBV4-3 and TRBJ1-5; perhaps TRBD1 as D (5 bases). With 1 base removed from V and 2 bases from J, the gap between germline ends came to 24 bases. In germline, CDR1 is LGHNA, CDR2 YSLEER. This CDR3 spans 20 amino acids. CDR3 coding DNA: TGCGCCAGCAGCCAAGTCCGCAGGGCAGGACACATGGGGCGCAATCAGCCCCAGCATTTT. Its protein is CASSQVRRAGHMGRNQPQHF.

This clone was recorded once. The gene calls are TRBV28 and TRBJ2-1, with D perhaps TRBD1 (6 bases). This CDR3 is 15 amino acids long. Germline lookup yields CDR1 MDHEN and CDR2 SYDVKM. Deletions cut 4 bases from V and 7 bases from J, with 17 bases between. CDR3 sequence (DNA): TGTGCCAGCAGTTCACCCCAGGGGTGGGGGAATGAGCAGTTCTTC. The encoded protein is CASSSPQGWGNEQFF.

This sequence joins TRBV30 and TRBJ2-1; D is unresolved. Between the trimmed V and J ends, which lost 0 bases and 9 bases, there was a span of 12 bases. CDR1 and CDR2 from the germline V gene are GTSNPN and SVGIG (reference sequence). This CDR3 comprises 13 residues. CDR3 residues: CAWSVLGGTEQFF. CDR3 in DNA: TGTGCCTGGAGTGTTCTGGGCGGTACTGAGCAGTTCTTC.

This chain links TRBV25-1 with TRBJ2-2; no clear D. The germline V and J ends were trimmed by 6 bases and 4 bases, with 9 bases remaining between them. This CDR3 spans 13 amino acids. CDR1 and CDR2 (germline): MGHDK, SYGVNS. The CDR3 sequence: CASSARFTGELFF. The CDR3 nucleotides read TGTGCCAGCAGCGCGAGATTCACCGGGGAGCTGTTTTTT. The variable domain in full, with the rest retrieved from reference TRBV25-1 and TRBJ2-2, is EADIYQTPRYLVIGTGKKITLECSQTMGHDKMYWYQQDPGMELHLIHYSYGVNSTEKGDLSSESTVSRIRTEHFPLTLESARPSHTSQYLCASSARFTGELFFGEGSRLTVL.

The chain carries TRBV7-2 and TRBJ2-7; TRBD2 is a possible D gene (6 bases). The CDR3 is made up of 17 amino acids. The germline V and J ends were trimmed by 3 bases and 0 bases, with 18 bases remaining between them. Germline-derived CDR1 and CDR2 are SGHTA and FQGNSA. CDR3 bases: TGTGCCAGCAGCTTTGGGGCCTCTGGCGGGATCTCCTACGAGCAGTACTTC. It translates to CASSFGASGGISYEQYF.

V and J are TRBV5-5 and TRBJ2-6; the D gene could be TRBD1 or TRBD2 (5 bases each). V shed 4 bases and J shed 4 bases, with 15 bases lying between them. This CDR3 contains 16 residues. Germline V CDR1 and CDR2: SGHKS, YYEKEE (reference sequence). The CDR3 nucleotides read TGTGCCAGCAGCCTAGCCGGGACGGGAGGGGCCAACGTCCTGACTTTC. Protein sequence: CASSLAGTGGANVLTF.

The chain joins TRBV14 to TRBJ1-4, with a weak D call TRBD1 (5 bases). Trimming took 4 bases from V and 5 from J, leaving 14 bases between them. CDR1 SGHDN and CDR2 FVKESK come from the germline V gene. The CDR3 extends over 15 amino acids. CDR3 coding DNA: TGTGCCAGCAGCCTGGGACGGGGAGGGAATGAAAAACTGTTTTTT. This sequence encodes CASSLGRGGNEKLFF.

This chain connects TRBV7-9 to TRBJ2-7; 8 bases match TRBD1. The CDR3 has 15 amino acids. The germline V gene encodes CDR1 SEHNR and CDR2 FQNEAQ (reference sequence). Losses at the gene ends were 3 bases for V and 3 bases for J; bases not matched to a gene: 7. The CDR3 reads CASSFGTGLNYEQYF. The CDR3 DNA follows: TGTGCCAGCAGCTTCGGGACAGGACTCAACTACGAGCAGTACTTC.

The chain is built from TRBV7-9 and TRBJ2-3; 9 bases agree with TRBD2. CDR3 size: 15 residues. The V and J ends lost 2 bases and 6 bases, in that order; junction bases with no gene match: 6. The germline CDR1 and CDR2 sequences are SEHNR and FQNEAQ (reference sequence). CDR3 nucleotides: TGTGCCAGCAGCTTATCAGCGGGGGGCAGGGATACGCAGTATTTT. It translates to CASSLSAGGRDTQYF.

Ten or more counts support this clone. V is TRBV27 and J is TRBJ1-1, with TRBD1 as a possible D gene (6 bases). Germline CDR1 is MNHEY and CDR2 is SMNVEV (reference sequence). CDR3 length: 17 amino acids. V dropped 4 bases and J dropped 0 bases, with 18 bases sitting between them. The CDR3 loop reads CASSSLPDRLMNTEAFF. The DNA of the CDR3 is TGTGCCAGCAGTTCTTTACCCGACAGGCTGATGAACACTGAAGCTTTCTTT.

This clone was detected a few times. V and J are TRBV7-6 and TRBJ2-5; no reliable D call. V was cut by 0 bases and J by 3 bases, with 14 bases left in between. The CDR3 extends over 16 amino acids. Germline CDR1 and CDR2: SGHVS and FNYEAQ. CDR3 region: CASSLAGFKGKETQYF. For the CDR3, the DNA is TGTGCCAGCAGCTTAGCAGGATTCAAAGGGAAAGAGACCCAGTACTTC. Combining the CDR3 with reference TRBV7-6 and TRBJ2-5 gives the whole variable domain GAGVSQSPRYKVTKRGQDVALRCDPISGHVSLYWYRQALGQGPEFLTYFNYEAQQDKSGLPNDRFSAERPEGSISTLTIQRTEQRDSAMYRCASSLAGFKGKETQYFGPGTRLLVL.

The rearrangement joins TRBV27 to TRBJ2-7, with no clear D. The germline V and J ends were trimmed by 5 bases and 7 bases, with 21 bases remaining between them. The CDR3 loop spans 15 amino acids. CDR1 and CDR2 (germline): MNHEY, SMNVEV (reference sequence). This CDR3 reads CASSELRARLGEQYF. CDR3 coding DNA: TGTGCCAGCAGTGAACTAAGGGCACGCTTGGGTGAGCAGTACTTC.

The chain couples TRBV5-4 to TRBJ2-3; 7 positions match TRBD1. The germline gives CDR1 SGHNT, CDR2 YYREEE (reference sequence). V was clipped by 4 bases and J by 2 bases; unmatched bases: 7. CDR3 length: 15 amino acids. CDR3 nucleotide sequence: TGTGCCAGCAGCCTGACAGGGTCTCCCACAGATACGCAGTATTTT. Amino acids: CASSLTGSPTDTQYF.

This clone appeared a single time. J is TRBJ1-1 and V is TRBV7-9; the match to TRBD1 covers 7 bases. Germline lookup yields CDR1 SEHNR and CDR2 FQNEAQ (reference sequence). V lost 4 bases and J lost 5; bases outside the gene matches: 7. The CDR3 extends over 14 amino acids. This CDR3 reads CASSSQGIETEAFF. The CDR3 region has the DNA TGTGCCAGCAGCTCACAGGGGATTGAGACTGAAGCTTTCTTT.

For this clone: The germline gene is not matched at one end of the junction; a read error may be the cause. The rearrangement links TRBV9 to TRBJ1-1; no reliable D call. CDR3 size: 13 residues. The germline CDR1 and CDR2 sequences are SGDLS and YYNGEE. The DNA of the CDR3 is TGTGCCAGCAGCGTAATCAACGAGGGAGGAGGGTACTTT. Translating gives CASSVINEGGGYF.

The genes are TRBV4-1 and TRBJ2-7, with D maybe TRBD2 (6 bases). The CDR3 loop spans 15 amino acids. The V and J ends lost 2 bases and 6 bases respectively, with 17 bases between them. Germline V gene data show CDR1 as MGHRA and CDR2 as YSYEKL. CDR3 sequence reads: CASSQPGEGFSEQYF. The CDR3 DNA reads as TGCGCCAGCAGCCAACCGGGGGAAGGTTTCTCCGAGCAGTACTTC.

The chain recombines TRBV4-1 with TRBJ1-4; 7 nucleotides align to TRBD1. The V gene end was trimmed by 4 bases and the J gene end by 3 bases; junction bases not matched to a gene: 17. This CDR3 contains 19 residues. Germline CDR1 is MGHRA and CDR2 is YSYEKL. CDR3 in amino acids: CASSPDDGQGETANEKLFF. CDR3 DNA: TGCGCCAGCAGCCCGGACGACGGGCAGGGGGAGACGGCTAATGAAAAACTGTTTTTT.

The chain has TRBV4-2 and TRBJ2-1, with 9 nucleotides matching TRBD2. The CDR3 runs to 17 residues. The germline gives CDR1 LGHNA, CDR2 YNFKEQ. V gave up 4 bases and J gave up 6 bases; unmatched junction bases: 13. The CDR3 sequence: CASSLPIAGLAANEQFF. Here the CDR3 DNA reads TGTGCCAGCAGCCTTCCAATCGCGGGACTAGCCGCCAATGAGCAGTTCTTC.

V usage is TRBV18 and J usage is TRBJ2-7; possible D gene TRBD1, 7 bases. Trimming took off 0 bases at V and 5 bases at J, with 11 bases between the two ends. This CDR3 has 14 amino acids. The germline V gene encodes CDR1 KGHSH and CDR2 LQKENI. The CDR3 sequence is CASSPPRDSHEQYF. DNA for the CDR3: TGTGCCAGCTCACCACCGCGGGACAGCCACGAGCAGTACTTC. Using reference TRBV18 and TRBJ2-7 for the parts outside the CDR3, the full variable domain is NAGVMQNPRHLVRRRGQEARLRCSPMKGHSHVYWYRQLPEEGLKFMVYLQKENIIDESGMPKERFSAEFPKEGPSILRIQQVVRGDSAAYFCASSPPRDSHEQYFGPGTRLTVT.